These 11 T cell receptor beta chains originate from one sample sequenced in a study of somatic mutations in cytotoxic T cells in rheumatoid arthritis. Repertoires were generated with immunoSEQ multiplex PCR, while TCRdb's copy carries only in-frame clones and drops some. The sample has about 15,000 clones, around 70% seen once; the top ten hold 10%. What was sequenced was CD8+ T cells sorted from blood. These receptors came from an adult with rheumatoid arthritis.

J is TRBJ2-5 and V is TRBV5-1; D possibly corresponds to TRBD1 (5 bases). The CDR3 totals 13 residues. Germline V gene sequence: CDR1 SGHRS, CDR2 YFSETQ. The V and J ends lost 0 bases and 7 bases respectively, with 10 bases between them. This chain's CDR3 is CASSLEGQRTQYF. CDR3 DNA sequence: TGCGCCAGCAGCTTGGAGGGGCAACGGACCCAGTACTTC.

This clone was detected a few times. The chain uses TRBV7-9 and TRBJ1-1, with no clear D. The germline V gene has CDR1 SEHNR and CDR2 FQNEAQ (reference sequence). The CDR3 spans 13 residues. Trimming removed 4 bases at V and 3 bases at J, with 9 bases between. The CDR3 loop reads CASSSLLDTEAFF. The CDR3 region has the DNA TGTGCCAGCAGCTCCCTTCTTGACACTGAAGCTTTCTTT. Complete variable domain (other parts from reference TRBV7-9 and TRBJ1-1): DTGVSQNPRHKITKRGQNVTFRCDPISEHNRLYWYRQTLGQGPEFLTYFQNEAQLEKSRLLSDRFSAERPKGSFSTLEIQRTEQGDSAMYLCASSSLLDTEAFFGQGTRLTVV.

The chain employs TRBV5-4 and TRBJ1-1; D call uncertain. The ends were cut back, 6 bases at V and 3 bases at J, with 15 bases in the middle. Germline V CDR1 and CDR2: SGHNT, YYREEE (reference sequence). This CDR3 comprises 14 residues. DNA of the CDR3: TGTGCCAGCACCCCCCTCTCCGGGGACACTGAAGCTTTCTTT. Its protein product is CASTPLSGDTEAFF.

The V and J genes are TRBV4-1 and TRBJ2-7, with 8 bases lining up with TRBD1. V was clipped by 3 bases and J by 3 bases; unmatched bases: 7. CDR1 is MGHRA, CDR2 YSYEKL, per germline. The CDR3 has 15 residues. The DNA of the CDR3 is TGCGCCAGCAGCCAGAAGACAGGGGAAGGCTACGAGCAGTACTTC. It yields the protein CASSQKTGEGYEQYF.

The V and J genes are TRBV4-2 and TRBJ2-3, with D perhaps matching TRBD2 (6 bases). The CDR3 sequence is 16 residues long. Per germline, CDR1 LGHNA and CDR2 YNFKEQ. V was trimmed by 0 bases and J by 8 bases, leaving 18 bases between them. The CDR3 nucleotides read TGTGCCAGCAGCCAAGATTTAACTGGCGACGGGGGTACGCAGTATTTT. This encodes CASSQDLTGDGGTQYF.

DNA for the CDR3: TGTGCCAGCAGTCTCACCCAAGCTAGCGGGGGCACAGATACGCAGTATTTT. Protein sequence: CASSLTQASGGTDTQYF. The chain carries TRBV27 and TRBJ2-3; 9 bases line up with TRBD2. Germline CDR1 reads MNHEY; CDR2 reads SMNVEV (reference sequence). V trimming: 5 bases; J trimming: 1 base; junction bases outside the gene matches: 10. The CDR3 length is 17 residues.

V gene TRBV15 combines with J gene TRBJ2-7; 7 nucleotides line up with TRBD1. J lost 9 bases, V lost 0 bases, and 20 bases had no gene match. CDR1 and CDR2 from the germline V gene are LNHNV and YYDKDF (reference sequence). The CDR3 is 18 amino acids. CDR3 DNA: TGTGCCACCAGCAGAGATCAGGGGGTCGACAGGTGGAGCATTGGGCAGTACTTC. Translation gives CATSRDQGVDRWSIGQYF.

The chain employs TRBV6-1 and TRBJ1-4, with TRBD1 matching over 8 bases. With 8 bases clipped from V and 6 bases from J, the junction kept 8 bases outside the gene matches. Germline V gene sequence: CDR1 MNHNS, CDR2 SASEGT. The length of the CDR3 is 14 residues. The CDR3 nucleotides read TGTGCCAGCGGCCTGACAGGGGATTATGAAAAACTGTTTTTT. Translation gives CASGLTGDYEKLFF.

The chain couples TRBV28 to TRBJ2-5; the match to TRBD1 covers 9 bases. CDR1 is MDHEN, CDR2 SYDVKM, per germline. This CDR3 has 15 residues. The junction had 4 bases not matched to a gene; V was cut back by 4 bases and J by 1 base. The CDR3 bases are TGTGCCAGCAGTTACGGGACAGGGCCCCAAGAGACCCAGTACTTC. Translation gives CASSYGTGPQETQYF.

The chain couples TRBV29-1 to TRBJ2-1; D not certain. CDR3 length: 14 amino acids. Per germline, CDR1 SQVTM and CDR2 ANQGSEA. V shed 0 bases and J shed 0 bases, with 6 bases lying between them. CDR3: CSVEDHNSYNEQFF. In nucleotides, the CDR3 is TGCAGCGTTGAAGATCACAACTCCTACAATGAGCAGTTCTTC.

The chain recombines TRBV7-9 with TRBJ1-1; D is perhaps TRBD1 (5 bases). The CDR3 sequence is 13 residues long. In germline, CDR1 is SEHNR, CDR2 FQNEAQ (reference sequence). V shed 5 bases and J shed 6 bases, with 13 bases lying between them. The CDR3 DNA follows: TGTGCCAGCAGCCCAGGGATTTCCCCTGAAGCTTTCTTT. Amino acid sequence: CASSPGISPEAFF.